These 19 T cell receptor beta chains were sequenced from one sample in a study of tissue T cells after allogeneic stem cell transplantation. Clones were sequenced by immunoSEQ multiplex PCR, and TCRdb holds only the in-frame ones, with some missing. The sample lists about 3,700 clones, roughly 44% occurring once. Time point meaning: mouse harvest day 14 after allogeneic transplant. Each mouse received 10^7 T-cell-depleted marrow cells plus 10^6 splenic CD5+ T cells by tail vein. Source material: gut tissue. These receptors all stem from a female BALB/c mouse given C57BL/6 T cells with graft-versus-host disease after an allogeneic hematopoietic cell transplant.

By its share, this clone is medium-sized (0.01 to 0.1%). Genes and germline are mouse. From the germline J gene comes the end of the CDR3, since the read stops 1 residue before it. The genes are TRBV2 and TRBJ1-2; 8 bases align to TRBD1. J was trimmed by 3 bases and V by 0 bases; bases with no gene match: 3. The V gene's germline CDR1 is LGHNA and CDR2 YSYQKL. The length of the CDR3 is 15 residues. CDR3 sequence reads: CASSQERQGHSDYTF. The sequenced part of the CDR3 DNA is TGTGCCAGCAGCCAAGAAAGACAGGGGCACTCCGACTACACC.

This clone was seen a single time. The genes and germline here are from mouse. The sequenced CDR3 bases are TGCACCTGCAGTGCAGTGAACACAGAAGTCTTC. This encodes CTCSAVNTEVF. The whole CDR3 is CTCSAVNTEVFF. The V and J genes are TRBV1 and TRBJ1-1, with D uncertain. The read comes to an end 1 residue before the CDR3 does, leaving the germline J gene to fill in the end. CDR3 length equals 12 residues. Germline V gene lookup returns CDR1 NSQYPW and CDR2 LRSPGD (reference sequence). The V gene lost 1 base and the J gene lost 1 base, with 1 base spanning the gap.

This clone has only a few counts. Genes here carry mouse names. The read stops 1 residue short of the end of the CDR3; the missing end is completed from the germline J gene. The chain joins TRBV31 to TRBJ2-7; 11 bases fit TRBD2. Germline V gene lookup returns CDR1 GKSSPN and CDR2 SITVG. The ends lost 1 base at V and 0 bases at J; junction bases unmatched: 5. The CDR3 is made up of 16 amino acids. CDR3 bases read: TGTGCCTGGAGTCACCCCGGACTGGGGGGCTCCTATGAACAGTAC. This gives the protein CAWSHPGLGGSYEQY. The full CDR3 protein is CAWSHPGLGGSYEQYF.

This clone has just a few counts. Each gene name is a mouse one. With the read ending 1 residue before the CDR3 end, the germline J gene is used to fill in that end. This rearrangement joins TRBV12-1 to TRBJ1-6, with D possibly TRBD1 on 6 matching bases. TRBJ1-6 falls under the ORF class, with uncertain function. The germline V gene encodes CDR1 SGHSN and CDR2 HYEKVE. V dropped 2 bases and J dropped 8 bases, with 9 bases sitting between them. This CDR3 is built from 13 residues. The CDR3 sequence is CASSPDSYSPLYF. The sequenced part of the CDR3 DNA is TGTGCCAGCTCTCCGGACAGTTATTCGCCCCTCTAC.

Worth noting for this clone: A far larger clone is just one base off, so this is likely a read error. These gene names are mouse names. The missing CDR3 end, 1 residue past where the read stops, is filled in from the germline J gene. The chain has TRBV4 and TRBJ1-5; no clear D gene. The ends were cut back, 4 bases at V and 5 bases at J, with 9 bases in the middle. This CDR3 has 13 residues. Germline loops: CDR1 LGHDT, CDR2 YNNKQL (reference sequence). The part of the CDR3 DNA that was read is TGTGCCAGCAGCTCAACAGTCCACCAGGCTCCGCTT. This codes for CASSSTVHQAPL. The full-length CDR3 reads as CASSSTVHQAPLF.

By its share, this clone is large. Mouse names are used for the genes. Sequencing ends 1 residue short of the CDR3 end; the germline J gene provides the rest. The chain has TRBV13-3 and TRBJ2-7; 11 bases match TRBD1. Germline V gene lookup returns CDR1 NNHDY and CDR2 SYVADS. This CDR3 is 13 amino acids long. With 3 bases clipped from V and 7 bases from J, the junction kept 3 bases outside the gene matches. The DNA read from the CDR3 is TGTGCCAGCAGTGGGGACAGGGGGAGGGAACAGTAC. Its translation: CASSGDRGREQY. The entire CDR3 reads CASSGDRGREQYF.

Details on this clone: The listed genes are named as in mouse. With the read ending 1 residue before the CDR3 end, the germline J gene is used to fill in that end. J is TRBJ2-4 and V is TRBV16; no reliable D call. CDR3 size: 12 residues. The germline gives CDR1 SGHSA, CDR2 FRNQAP. V lost 1 base, J lost 1 base, and 0 bases lay in between. The sequenced CDR3 bases are TGTGCAAGCAGCTTAGGTCAAAACACCTTGTAC. It is translated as CASSLGQNTLY. Given in full, the CDR3 is CASSLGQNTLYF. Together with reference TRBV16 and TRBJ2-4, the CDR3 gives the full variable domain: NAGVIQTPRHKVTGKGQEATLWCEPISGHSAVFWYRQTIVQGLEFLTYFRNQAPIDDSGMPKERFSAQMPNQSHSTLKIQSTQPQDSAVYLCASSLGQNTLYFGAGTRLSVL.

Note on this clone: The gene symbols are mouse symbols. From the germline J gene comes the end of the CDR3, since the read stops 1 residue before it. The V call is TRBV26, the J call TRBJ2-4; D gene ambiguous. The germline V gene encodes CDR1 KGHPV and CDR2 FQNQEV (reference sequence). The V and J ends lost 2 bases and 4 bases respectively, with 4 bases between them. The CDR3 sequence is 12 residues long. The CDR3 bases that were read are TGTGCCAGCAGTCTGCACAAAAACACCTTGTAC. It encodes CASSLHKNTLY. The complete CDR3 reads CASSLHKNTLYF.

Turning to this clone: Mouse gene names apply. The observed sequence ends 1 residue before the CDR3 terminus, with the missing tail filled in from the germline J gene. V gene TRBV14 combines with J gene TRBJ2-5; TRBD1 matches 10 bases. J gave up 7 bases and V 3 bases, and 5 bases lay outside the gene matches. The CDR3 totals 14 residues. Germline lookup yields CDR1 SGHDT and CDR2 FRDEAV. CDR3 region: CASSSGTGVNTQYF. The covered CDR3 bases are TGTGCCAGCAGTTCCGGGACAGGGGTGAACACCCAGTAC.

The table lists this clone with a few counts. Mouse gene names and germline throughout. The read terminates 1 residue before the CDR3 end, so the remaining end is supplied by the germline J gene. The rearrangement uses TRBV20 and TRBJ2-2, with TRBD1 identical over 8 bases. Germline values: CDR1 GFQATS, CDR2 STVNSAI. This CDR3 comprises 13 residues. The junction had 3 bases not matched to a gene; V was cut back by 2 bases and J by 7 bases. CDR3 residues: CGARRQGSGQLYF. CDR3 DNA (partial): TGTGGTGCTAGGCGACAGGGGAGCGGGCAGCTCTAC.

This clone has only a few counts. Genes here carry mouse names. Read sequence stops 1 residue before the CDR3 end, and the germline J gene provides the missing end. The rearrangement uses TRBV20 and TRBJ1-3; TRBD1 matches 9 bases. CDR3 length: 14 amino acids. After removal of 2 bases from V and 3 bases from J, the junction contained 2 bases not matched to a gene. Germline lookup yields CDR1 GFQATS and CDR2 STVNSAI. The sequenced part of the CDR3 DNA is TGTGGTGCTAGGACAGGGGGCCGTGGAAATACGCTCTAT. Protein sequence: CGARTGGRGNTLY. The CDR3 in its entirety is CGARTGGRGNTLYF. Full variable domain (missing parts from reference TRBV20 and TRBJ1-3): GALVYQYPRRTICKSGTSMRMECQAVGFQATSVAWYRQSPQKTFELIALSTVNSAIKYEQNFTQEKFPISHPNLSFSSMTVLNAYLEDRGLYLCGARTGGRGNTLYFGEGSRLIVV.

Regarding this clone: Genes here carry mouse names. From the germline J gene comes the end of the CDR3, since the read stops 1 residue before it. The chain combines TRBV13-2 with TRBJ1-1; no definite D call. The CDR3 extends over 13 amino acids. CDR1 NNHNN and CDR2 SYGAGS come from the germline V gene (reference sequence). Deletions cut 0 bases from V and 0 bases from J, with 3 bases between. This chain's CDR3 is CASGDAPNTEVFF. Incomplete CDR3 DNA: TGTGCCAGCGGTGATGCGCCAAACACAGAAGTCTTC.

On this clone: Any gene name here is a mouse gene name. Read coverage stops 1 residue before the CDR3 terminus; the germline J gene supplies the remainder. This chain connects TRBV5 to TRBJ2-1; 7 nucleotides line up with TRBD2. Germline values: CDR1 LGHNA, CDR2 YNLKQL (reference sequence). The CDR3 loop spans 14 amino acids. The junction had 2 bases not matched to a gene; V was cut back by 0 bases and J by 6 bases. The CDR3 region is CASSQDLGVAEQFF. CDR3 bases read: TGTGCCAGCAGCCAAGACCTGGGGGTTGCTGAGCAGTTC.

This clone was counted only a few times. All gene names here are mouse names. Read data end 1 residue before the CDR3 end; the end is taken from the germline J gene. The chain is built from TRBV12-1 and TRBJ1-4; possibly TRBD1 for D (5 bases). The CDR3 runs to 14 residues. Germline assignment: CDR1 SGHSN and CDR2 HYEKVE. Trimming removed 5 bases at V and 0 bases at J, with 9 bases between. The DNA read from the CDR3 is TGTGCCAGCTTCCTGGGGCTTTCCAACGAAAGATTATTT. Its protein product is CASFLGLSNERLF. The complete CDR3 reads CASFLGLSNERLFF.

Details on this clone: Germline and genes here are mouse. From the germline J gene comes the end of the CDR3, since the read stops 1 residue before it. J is TRBJ2-4 and V is TRBV12-1; no reliable D call. The CDR3 length is 12 residues. The V end was cut by 0 bases, the J end by 5 bases, with 5 bases between. CDR1 SGHSN and CDR2 HYEKVE come from the germline V gene. CDR3 residues: CASSLRTNTLYF. Incomplete CDR3 DNA: TGTGCCAGCTCTCTCCGTACAAACACCTTGTAC.

Comments on this clone: The genes and germline here are from mouse. The read finishes 1 residue shy of the CDR3 end, and the germline J gene is used to complete it. This chain links TRBV12-2 with TRBJ2-5, with 8 bases aligning to TRBD2. CDR3 size: 13 residues. CDR1 is SGHLS and CDR2 is HYDKME in the germline V gene. With 2 bases clipped from V and 3 bases from J, the junction kept 0 bases outside the gene matches. CDR3 sequence reads: CASSRLGQDTQYF. The CDR3 DNA, read in part, is TGTGCCAGCTCTCGACTGGGGCAAGACACCCAGTAC.

Notes on this clone: The listed genes are named as in mouse. The read halts 1 residue ahead of the CDR3 end, with the missing end drawn from the germline J gene. The chain combines TRBV3 with TRBJ2-2; 7 bases are shared with TRBD2. CDR1 and CDR2 from the germline V gene are SNHLY and FYNGKV (reference sequence). The CDR3 is 14 amino acids. With 5 bases clipped from V and 4 bases from J, the junction kept 4 bases outside the gene matches. The CDR3 is CASSPRGGTGQLYF. The DNA read from the CDR3 is TGTGCCAGCAGCCCCCGGGGGGGCACCGGGCAGCTCTAC.

Turning to this clone: Mouse names are used for the genes. The DNA ends 1 residue before the CDR3 does, and the rest of the CDR3 is filled in from the germline J gene. The genes are TRBV23 and TRBJ2-5; the listed D gene, TRBD1, was not tested against the DNA. Germline-derived CDR1 and CDR2 are KGHTA and FQNQQP. CDR3 length equals 15 residues. CDR3 DNA (partial): TGCTCCAGCAGTCACCCAGGGGGCTTTCAAGACACCCAGTAC. It yields the protein CSSSHPGGFQDTQY. The full CDR3 is CSSSHPGGFQDTQYF.

This clone was seen more than once but under ten times. Genes here carry mouse names. The CDR3 is cut off 1 residue early in the read; its end comes from the germline J gene. The rearrangement joins TRBV26 to TRBJ2-4, with D unresolved. Between the trimmed V and J ends, which lost 0 bases and 6 bases, there was a span of 10 bases. Germline V CDR1 and CDR2: KGHPV, FQNQEV (reference sequence). The CDR3 length is 14 residues. The CDR3 sequence is CASSLSRGGNTLYF. CDR3 DNA, as far as it was read: TGTGCCAGCAGTCTGTCACGGGGAGGGAACACCTTGTAC.